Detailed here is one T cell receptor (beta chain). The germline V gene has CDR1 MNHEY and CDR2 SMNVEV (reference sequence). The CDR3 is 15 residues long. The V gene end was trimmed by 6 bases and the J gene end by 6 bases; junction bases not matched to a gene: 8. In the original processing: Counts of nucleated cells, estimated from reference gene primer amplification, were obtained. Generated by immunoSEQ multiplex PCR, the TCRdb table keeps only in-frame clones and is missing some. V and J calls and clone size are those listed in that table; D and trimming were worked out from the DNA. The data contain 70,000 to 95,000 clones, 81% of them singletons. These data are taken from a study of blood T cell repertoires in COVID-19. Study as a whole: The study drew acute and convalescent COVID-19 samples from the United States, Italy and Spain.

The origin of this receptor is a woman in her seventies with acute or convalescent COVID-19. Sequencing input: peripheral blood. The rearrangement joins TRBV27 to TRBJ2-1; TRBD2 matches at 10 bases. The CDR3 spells CASSSPGTSVNEQFF. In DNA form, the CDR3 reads TGTGCCAGCAGCTCTCCGGGGACTAGCGTCAATGAGCAGTTCTTC.